Included here is one TCR beta chain sequence, with context. Its antigen is not known. At the DNA level, this CDR3 is encoded by other sequences in the same sample as well. The protocol was immunoSEQ multiplex PCR, while the TCRdb copy is restricted to in-frame clones and leaves out a portion. Among 65,000 to 95,000 clones, more than 70% were seen once, and the ten largest hold about 0.52%. The data originate from a study of OX40 agonist ivuxolimab in advanced cancers. On the study more broadly: Patients achieving partial responses numbered three: one hepatocellular carcinoma case and two cutaneous melanoma cases. Whole-study results and caveats: Nonresponders included some who also had low normalized T-cell clonal expansion. CD8+ T cells showed, on average, more clonal expansion than CD4+ cells. Clones of CD4+ and CD8+ blood T cells grew by week 6 at doses of 0.1 to 3.0 mg/kg.

J lost 4 bases, V lost 6 bases, and 5 bases had no gene match. The germline V gene encodes CDR1 SNHLY and CDR2 FYNNEI. The CDR3 contains 14 residues. This TCR was sampled from an adult with an advanced solid tumor such as melanoma, head and neck, liver or kidney cancer. The V gene is TRBV2, the J gene TRBJ1-3; TRBD1 agrees at 8 bases. Material: CD4+ or CD8+ T cells sorted from blood, obtained in a trial of the OX40 agonist ivuxolimab. The CDR3 nucleotides are TGTGCCAGCAGATCGACAGGGGCGGGAAACACCATATATTTT. Its translation: CASRSTGAGNTIYF.